These T cell receptor beta chains were read from a single sample in a study of cytomegalovirus exposure and HLA in healthy donors. Sequencing used immunoSEQ multiplex PCR; TCRdb keeps in-frame clones, though not all of them. Of 170,000 or so clones listed, around 75% are singletons. Sequencing was performed on PBMCs. These receptors were obtained from a male donor in good health and CMV-seronegative. Each CDR3 is given with its conserved first and last residue. A D gene is named only where the DNA matches it firmly. Size is omitted from some rows. Given values are once, few, many or a class for expanded clones.

clone_size cdr3_length j_call v_call d_call cdr3_aa cdr3_nt
. 14 TRBJ1-1 TRBV5-1 . CASSPSRGRTEAFF TGCGCCAGCAGCCCCTCCAGGGGAAGGACTGAAGCTTTCTTT
. 16 TRBJ2-1 TRBV27 . CASSSLTRRSYNEQFF TGTGCCAGCAGTTCGTTGACTAGGAGGTCTTACAATGAGCAGTTCTTC
. 15 TRBJ2-1 TRBV12-5 TRBD2 CASASWGGLYNEQFF TGTGCTAGTGCCTCCTGGGGGGGTTTATACAATGAGCAGTTCTTC
. 13 TRBJ2-3 TRBV9 . CASSVLYTDTQYF TGTGCCAGCAGCGTACTTTACACAGATACGCAGTATTTT
. 13 TRBJ1-4 TRBV5-8 . CASSRAANEKLFF TGTGCCAGCAGCCGTGCAGCTAATGAAAAACTGTTTTTT
. 11 TRBJ1-1 TRBV29-1 . CSVPDYTEAFF TGCAGCGTTCCCGACTACACTGAAGCTTTCTTT
once 15 TRBJ2-3 TRBV28 . CASSFGWGGPDTQYF TGTGCCAGCAGTTTTGGGTGGGGGGGCCCAGATACGCAGTATTTT
. 16 TRBJ1-4 TRBV15 . CATSRDLEASQGKLFF TGTGCCACCAGCAGAGATCTTGAGGCCAGCCAGGGAAAACTGTTTTTT
. 13 TRBJ1-1 TRBV6-6 TRBD1 CASSYRDRGLAFF TGTGCCAGCAGCTATCGGGACAGGGGTCTGGCTTTCTTT
. 14 TRBJ1-1 TRBV7-2 TRBD1 CASMEQGGDTEAFF TGTGCCAGCATGGAACAGGGGGGAGACACTGAAGCTTTCTTT
. 18 TRBJ2-7 TRBV10-3 TRBD2 CAISEGLAGTKKGYEQYF TGTGCCATCAGTGAAGGACTAGCGGGAACGAAGAAAGGCTACGAGCAGTACTTC
. 14 TRBJ1-5 TRBV28 . CASSTRGGGQPQHF TGTGCCAGCAGCACCCGAGGGGGGGGTCAGCCCCAGCATTTT
. 13 TRBJ2-7 TRBV28 TRBD1 CASGYRGDYEQYF TGTGCCAGCGGTTACAGGGGGGACTACGAGCAGTACTTC
. 14 TRBJ1-1 TRBV10-3 . CAISESAGVTEAFF TGTGCCATCAGTGAGTCGGCGGGGGTTACTGAAGCTTTCTTT
. 14 TRBJ1-5 TRBV6-5 . CASSYSARRQPQHF TGTGCCAGCAGTTACTCGGCCCGTCGACAGCCCCAGCATTTT
. 17 TRBJ2-7 TRBV5-1 TRBD1 CASSLVAPGQGGREQYF TGCGCCAGCAGCTTGGTGGCTCCGGGACAGGGGGGCAGGGAGCAGTACTTC
. 17 TRBJ2-2 TRBV9 TRBD1 CASSVLRGTGDLRELFF TGTGCCAGCAGCGTCCTTCGGGGGACAGGGGATCTCCGGGAGCTGTTTTTT
. 12 TRBJ2-7 TRBV29-1 TRBD2 CSVGLAGGEQYF TGCAGCGTGGGACTAGCGGGAGGTGAGCAGTACTTC
few 16 TRBJ1-2 TRBV15 . CATSRESIGGGFGYTF TGTGCCACCAGCAGAGAATCGATCGGAGGTGGGTTTGGCTACACCTTC
once 17 TRBJ1-4 TRBV15 TRBD1 CATQRDRGRGGDEKLFF TGTGCCACACAGAGGGACAGGGGGCGCGGGGGTGATGAAAAACTGTTTTTT
. 16 TRBJ2-3 TRBV27 . CASSDEPRGLTDTQYF TGTGCCAGCAGTGATGAGCCTAGAGGGCTCACAGATACGCAGTATTTT
. 15 TRBJ1-2 TRBV7-9 . CASSPQGRGSYGYTF TGTGCCAGCAGCCCCCAGGGCAGAGGCTCGTATGGCTACACCTTC
. 16 TRBJ2-1 TRBV19 TRBD2 CASSNNLAGVGYEQFF TGTGCCAGTAGCAATAATCTAGCGGGAGTGGGATATGAGCAGTTCTTC
. 16 TRBJ1-4 TRBV5-1 TRBD1 CASGQGRAGNNEKLFF TGCGCCAGCGGACAGGGTAGGGCAGGCAACAATGAAAAACTGTTTTTT
. 16 TRBJ2-7 TRBV15 . CATSREGGDGTYEQYF TGTGCCACCAGCAGAGAAGGGGGGGACGGAACCTACGAGCAGTACTTC
. 13 TRBJ1-4 TRBV27 . CASSSRTNEKLFF TGTGCCAGCAGTTCGAGAACTAATGAAAAACTGTTTTTT
few 15 TRBJ1-5 TRBV7-8 . CASSLAAGADQPQHF TGTGCCAGCAGCTTAGCGGCGGGGGCTGATCAGCCCCAGCATTTT
. 14 TRBJ2-7 TRBV9 TRBD2 CASSAGTRDYEQYF TGTGCCAGCAGCGCCGGGACTAGGGACTACGAGCAGTACTTC
. 13 TRBJ2-7 TRBV5-6 TRBD1 CASSSGQGVVQYF TGTGCCAGCAGTTCCGGACAGGGGGTGGTGCAGTACTTC
few 13 TRBJ1-1 TRBV6-1 . CASSENWNTEAFF TGTGCCAGCAGTGAAAACTGGAACACTGAAGCTTTCTTT
. 15 TRBJ2-7 TRBV27 TRBD2 CASSLRREGFYEQYF TGTGCCAGCAGTTTGCGGCGGGAGGGTTTCTACGAGCAGTACTTC